This T cell receptor beta chain was recorded in a study of T cell responses to AZD1222 COVID-19 vaccine. Looked up from germline, CDR1 is MNHEY and CDR2 is SMNVEV (reference sequence). V lost 2 bases to trimming and J lost 0 bases, with 7 bases between them. The CDR3 has 14 amino acids. Sequencing used immunoSEQ multiplex PCR; TCRdb keeps in-frame clones, though not all of them. The sample holds under 20,000 clones, about four fifths seen once. The study's findings and limits: It should be noted that donors were predominantly white British and more often female, and clonal diversity was possibly underestimated. Across spike, vaccine-associated CD4 TCRs were found, dominant at 160-218 and 743-854.

For this clone: Antigen specificity is unknown.

The rearrangement links TRBV27 to TRBJ1-1; the D is unclear. This clonotype was sampled from an adult who received the AZD1222 COVID-19 vaccine. Sequencing used peripheral blood, obtained 28 days after the second AZD1222 dose. CDR3 coding DNA: TGTGCCAGCAGTTTAACCCCTTTGAACACTGAAGCTTTCTTT. The encoded protein is CASSLTPLNTEAFF.